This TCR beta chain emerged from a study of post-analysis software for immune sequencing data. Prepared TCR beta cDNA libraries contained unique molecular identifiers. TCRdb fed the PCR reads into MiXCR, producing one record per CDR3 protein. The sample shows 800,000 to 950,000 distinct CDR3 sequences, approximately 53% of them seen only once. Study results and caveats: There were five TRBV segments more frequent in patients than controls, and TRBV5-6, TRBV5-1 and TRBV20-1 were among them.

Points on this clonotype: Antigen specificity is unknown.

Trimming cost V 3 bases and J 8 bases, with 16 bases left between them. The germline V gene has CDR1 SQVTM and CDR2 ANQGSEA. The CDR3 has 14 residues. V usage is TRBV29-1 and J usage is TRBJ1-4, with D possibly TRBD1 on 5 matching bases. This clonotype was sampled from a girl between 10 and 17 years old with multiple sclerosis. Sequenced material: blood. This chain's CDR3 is CSVDEGFWGEKLFF. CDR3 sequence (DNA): TGCAGCGTTGATGAGGGGTTCTGGGGGGAAAAACTGTTTTTT.